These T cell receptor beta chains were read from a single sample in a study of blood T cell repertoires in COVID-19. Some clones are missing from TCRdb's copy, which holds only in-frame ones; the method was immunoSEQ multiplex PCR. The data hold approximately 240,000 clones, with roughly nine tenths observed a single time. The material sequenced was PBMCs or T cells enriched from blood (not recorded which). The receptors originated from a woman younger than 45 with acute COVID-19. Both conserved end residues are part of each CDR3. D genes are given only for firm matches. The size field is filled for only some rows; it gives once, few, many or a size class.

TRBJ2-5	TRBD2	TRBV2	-	CASKGSGAQETQYF	TGTGCCAGCAAGGGTAGCGGGGCCCAAGAGACCCAGTACTTC
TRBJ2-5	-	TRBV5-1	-	CASSPRSAQETQYF	TGCGCCAGCAGTCCGAGGTCAGCACAAGAGACCCAGTACTTC
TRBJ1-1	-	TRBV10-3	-	CAISPGRGAFF	TGTGCCATCAGTCCTGGGAGGGGAGCTTTCTTT
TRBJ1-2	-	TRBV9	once	CASSGGRLYGYTF	TGTGCCAGCAGCGGGGGGAGGCTCTATGGCTACACCTTC
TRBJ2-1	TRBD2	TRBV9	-	CASSALQGLAGNEQFF	TGTGCCAGCAGCGCGTTACAGGGACTAGCGGGAAATGAGCAGTTCTTC
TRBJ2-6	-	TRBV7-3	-	CASSPGRRGDGISGANVLTF	TGTGCCAGCAGCCCCGGGAGGAGGGGGGACGGAATCTCTGGGGCCAACGTCCTGACTTTC
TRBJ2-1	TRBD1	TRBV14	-	CASSPDRALNPAHNEQFF	TGTGCCAGCAGCCCGGACAGGGCCCTGAATCCCGCGCACAATGAGCAGTTCTTC
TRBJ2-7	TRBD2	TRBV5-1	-	CASSVTSGGNYEQYF	TGCGCCAGCAGCGTAACTAGCGGGGGGAATTACGAGCAGTACTTC
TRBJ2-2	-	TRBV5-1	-	CASSLDRESGELFF	TGCGCCAGCAGCTTGGATCGGGAGTCCGGGGAGCTGTTTTTT
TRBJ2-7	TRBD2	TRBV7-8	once	CASSTGLAGADEQYF	TGTGCCAGCAGCACCGGACTAGCGGGAGCCGACGAGCAGTACTTC
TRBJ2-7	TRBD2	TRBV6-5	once	CASKRDYPSYEQYF	TGTGCCAGCAAACGGGACTACCCTTCCTACGAGCAGTACTTC
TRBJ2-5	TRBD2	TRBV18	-	CASSPKTSEGQETQYF	TGTGCCAGCTCACCAAAGACTAGCGAAGGGCAAGAGACCCAGTACTTC
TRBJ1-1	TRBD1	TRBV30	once	CAWSVGTGNEAFF	TGTGCCTGGAGTGTAGGGACAGGGAATGAAGCTTTCTTT
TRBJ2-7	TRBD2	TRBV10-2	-	CASSDWTGTSGRSYEQYF	TGCGCCAGCAGTGATTGGACGGGGACTAGCGGGAGATCCTACGAGCAGTACTTC
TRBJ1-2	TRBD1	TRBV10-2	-	CASSESTGRNYGYTF	TGCGCCAGCAGTGAGTCGACAGGGAGAAACTATGGCTACACCTTC
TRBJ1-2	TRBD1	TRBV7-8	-	CASSLGRGQGAGYGYTF	TGTGCCAGCAGCTTAGGCCGCGGACAGGGGGCAGGGTATGGCTACACCTTC
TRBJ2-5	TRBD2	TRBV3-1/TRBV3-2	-	CASSQDRTSGSRETQYF	TGTGCCAGCAGCCAAGATCGTACTAGCGGATCCCGAGAGACCCAGTACTTC
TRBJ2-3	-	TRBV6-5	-	CASRVRDTSTDTQYF	TGTGCCAGCAGAGTTCGGGACACCAGCACAGATACGCAGTATTTT
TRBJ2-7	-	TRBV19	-	CASSIKGQGFYEQYF	TGTGCCAGTAGTATAAAAGGGCAGGGGTTCTACGAGCAGTACTTC
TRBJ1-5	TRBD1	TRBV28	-	CASSPQGAGNQPQHF	TGTGCCAGCAGTCCACAGGGGGCTGGCAATCAGCCCCAGCATTTT
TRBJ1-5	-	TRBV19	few	CASGLRQGNQPQHF	TGTGCCAGTGGGCTTAGACAGGGCAATCAGCCCCAGCATTTT
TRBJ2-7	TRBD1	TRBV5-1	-	CASSETGGGEQYF	TGCGCCAGCAGCGAAACAGGGGGCGGTGAGCAGTACTTC
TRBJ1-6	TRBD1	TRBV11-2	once	CASSEDRDSPLHF	TGTGCCAGCAGCGAGGACAGGGATTCACCCCTCCACTTT
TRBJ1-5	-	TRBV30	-	CAWSNQGGGNQPQHF	TGTGCCTGGAGCAACCAGGGTGGGGGCAATCAGCCCCAGCATTTT
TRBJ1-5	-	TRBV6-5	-	CASSSAGVRQPQHF	TGTGCCAGCAGTTCTGCGGGGGTAAGGCAGCCCCAGCATTTT
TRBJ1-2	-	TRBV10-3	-	CAISERGGETDGYTF	TGTGCCATCAGTGAGCGCGGGGGCGAAACCGACGGCTACACCTTC
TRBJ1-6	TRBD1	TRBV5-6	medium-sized	CASTQGTGVLSPLHF	TGTGCCAGCACCCAGGGCACAGGGGTGCTTTCACCCCTCCACTTT
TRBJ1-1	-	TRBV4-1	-	CASSQTGVLNTEAFF	TGCGCCAGCAGCCAAACAGGTGTTTTGAACACTGAAGCTTTCTTT
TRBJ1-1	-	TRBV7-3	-	CASSPEQNTEAFF	TGTGCCAGCAGCCCCGAGCAGAACACTGAAGCTTTCTTT
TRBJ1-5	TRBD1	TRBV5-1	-	CASRGGGDQPQHF	TGCGCCAGCCGCGGAGGGGGCGATCAGCCCCAGCATTTT
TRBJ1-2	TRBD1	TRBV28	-	CASISISSGTDYGYTF	TGTGCCAGCATCTCGATCTCCTCAGGGACAGACTATGGCTACACCTTC
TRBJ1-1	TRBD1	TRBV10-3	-	CAIRTGADTEAFF	TGTGCCATTAGGACAGGGGCGGACACTGAAGCTTTCTTT
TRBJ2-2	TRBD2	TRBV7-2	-	CASSLVGTSSGELFF	TGTGCCAGCAGCTTAGTCGGGACTAGCTCCGGGGAGCTGTTTTTT
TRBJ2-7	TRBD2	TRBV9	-	CASSASGGSSYEQYF	TGTGCCAGCAGCGCTAGCGGGGGGAGCTCCTACGAGCAGTACTTC
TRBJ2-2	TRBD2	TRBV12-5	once	CASGLRLAGGELFF	TGTGCTAGTGGTTTAAGACTAGCGGGAGGGGAGCTGTTTTTT
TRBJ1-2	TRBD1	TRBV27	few	CASSNLGQGPYGYTF	TGTGCCAGCAGTAACCTGGGACAGGGCCCCTATGGCTACACCTTC